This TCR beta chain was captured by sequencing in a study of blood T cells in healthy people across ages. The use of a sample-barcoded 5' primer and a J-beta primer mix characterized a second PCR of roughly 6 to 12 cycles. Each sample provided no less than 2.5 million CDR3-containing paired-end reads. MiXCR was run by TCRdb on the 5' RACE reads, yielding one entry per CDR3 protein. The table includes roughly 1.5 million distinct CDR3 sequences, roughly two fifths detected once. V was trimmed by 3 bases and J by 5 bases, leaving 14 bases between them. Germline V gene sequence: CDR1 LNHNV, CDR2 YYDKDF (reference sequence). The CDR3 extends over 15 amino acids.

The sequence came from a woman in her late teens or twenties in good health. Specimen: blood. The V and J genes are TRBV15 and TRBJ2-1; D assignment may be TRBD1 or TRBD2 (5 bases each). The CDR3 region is CATSRPGRKDNEQFF. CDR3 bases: TGTGCCACCAGCAGGCCGGGACGGAAAGACAATGAGCAGTTCTTC.